This entry lists 26 T cell receptor beta chains sequenced from one sample in a study of Graves' ophthalmopathy and Graves' hyperthyroidism. RNA transcripts yielded amplified TCR beta CDR3 regions. The workflow started with a first-round RT-PCR run with HTBI primers and then moved on to a second-round multiplex PCR. Each CDR3 protein gets one entry after TCRdb re-called the multiplex PCR reads with MiXCR. The table lists around 600,000 distinct CDR3 sequences, about two fifths of them singletons, with over 2.5% in the top ten. The sample consisted of peripheral blood. These receptors came from an adult man with Graves' ophthalmopathy.

The table lists this clonotype with many counts. The chain employs TRBV19 and TRBJ2-7, with 13 bases aligning to TRBD2. There are 15 residues in the CDR3. Germline CDR1 reads LNHDA; CDR2 reads SQIVND (reference sequence). The V segment lost 5 bases and the J segment 6 bases; nucleotides outside the gene matches: 7. The DNA for the CDR3 is TGTGCCAGTAGTTCAAGGACTAGCGGGGGCTTCGAGCAGTACTTC. It yields the protein CASSSRTSGGFEQYF.

This clonotype was counted at least ten times. The J gene is TRBJ2-7, the V gene TRBV7-2; D is unclear. V was trimmed by 5 bases and J by 4 bases, leaving 15 bases between them. CDR1 is SGHTA and CDR2 is FQGNSA in the germline V gene. The CDR3 has 14 amino acids. This CDR3 is CASSPDVVRYEQYF. CDR3 DNA sequence: TGTGCCAGCAGCCCGGACGTCGTTAGGTACGAGCAGTACTTC.

This clonotype was seen more than once but under ten times. V gene TRBV30 combines with J gene TRBJ1-2; D is undetermined. The CDR3 totals 12 residues. The V end was cut by 3 bases, the J end by 4 bases, with 9 bases between. Germline V gives CDR1 GTSNPN, CDR2 SVGIG (reference sequence). The CDR3, as DNA: TGTGCCTGGAGCGGTAGAGGCTATGGCTACACCTTC. Encoded protein: CAWSGRGYGYTF.

This clonotype has more than one count but fewer than ten. The CDR3 here is CSVGTVTEAFF. The CDR3 region has the DNA TGCAGTGTGGGGACGGTGACTGAAGCTTTCTTT. The rearrangement uses TRBV20-1 and TRBJ1-1; possible D gene TRBD1, 5 bases. Germline-derived CDR1 and CDR2 are DFQATT and SNEGSKA (reference sequence). Trimming took 7 bases from V and 5 from J, leaving 11 bases between them. This CDR3 is built from 11 residues.

The chain recombines TRBV4-1 with TRBJ2-5; TRBD1 or TRBD2 may be the D gene (5 bases each). With 3 bases removed from V and 1 base from J, the gap between germline ends came to 9 bases. Per the germline V gene, CDR1 is MGHRA and CDR2 is YSYEKL. The CDR3 spans 14 residues. The CDR3 sequence: CASSQRDGQETQYF. In DNA form, the CDR3 reads TGCGCCAGCAGCCAGAGGGACGGCCAAGAGACCCAGTACTTC.

The rearrangement links TRBV4-3 to TRBJ1-3; D remains ambiguous. The CDR3 totals 17 residues. The germline gives CDR1 LGHNA, CDR2 YSLEER. Trimming shortened V by 1 base and J by 0 bases, and 13 bases separated the two germline ends. CDR3 loop: CASSQGPLPSSGNTIYF. CDR3 coding DNA: TGCGCCAGCAGCCAAGGCCCACTCCCAAGCTCTGGAAACACCATATATTTT.

Remarks on this clonotype: A read error is likely, as this CDR3 ends without the conserved phenylalanine or tryptophan. The chain joins TRBV5-1 to TRBJ2-5, with D perhaps TRBD1 or TRBD2 (5 bases each). CDR3 length: 18 amino acids. CDR1 and CDR2 from the germline V gene are SGHRS and YFSETQ. CDR3 amino acids: CASSLGLRLGVRQETQYV. The CDR3 nucleotides are TGTGCCAGCAGCTTAGGGTTGCGTTTGGGGGTCCGCCAAGAGACCCAGTACGTC.

This clonotype was found once. This may come from a read error, since a much larger clone is one base off. V gene TRBV7-9 combines with J gene TRBJ2-7; maybe TRBD2 (6 bases). CDR1 and CDR2 (germline): SEHNR, FQNEAQ (reference sequence). This CDR3 region has 17 residues. This chain's CDR3 is CAGSPPSPEGSLHEQYF. As DNA, the CDR3 is TGTGCCGGCAGCCCACCTTCGCCGGAGGGTTCCCTCCACGAGCAGTACTTC.

V and J are TRBV10-3 and TRBJ1-5; D unclear. Germline V gene sequence: CDR1 ENHRY, CDR2 SYGVKD. V gave up 3 bases and J gave up 5 bases, with 14 bases separating them. The CDR3 is 15 amino acids. The CDR3 DNA reads TGTGCCATCAGTGAAGGAGGAGGCTACGATCAGCCCCAGCATTTT. Amino acid sequence: CAISEGGGYDQPQHF.

As for this clonotype: The missing conserved phenylalanine or tryptophan at the end of this CDR3 makes a read error likely. This rearrangement joins TRBV5-1 to TRBJ1-1; D call uncertain. The ends were cut back, 0 bases at V and 5 bases at J, with 5 bases in the middle. The germline CDR1 and CDR2 sequences are SGHRS and YFSETQ. This CDR3 spans 12 amino acids. CDR3: CASSLGRTEAFL. CDR3 bases: TGCGCCAGCAGCTTGGGTAGGACTGAAGCTTTCCTT.

This clonotype was recorded many times. This chain links TRBV10-2 with TRBJ2-7; D not resolved. Germline CDR1 WSHSY, CDR2 SAAADI. The CDR3 covers 13 residues. V shed 3 bases and J shed 2 bases, with 8 bases lying between them. Here the CDR3 DNA reads TGCGCCAGCAGTGAACCAGATACCTACGAGCAGTACTTC. This sequence encodes CASSEPDTYEQYF.

The J gene is TRBJ1-3, the V gene TRBV5-1; D gene uncertain. CDR3 size: 12 residues. Germline assignment: CDR1 SGHRS and CDR2 YFSETQ. Trimming left V 7 bases short and J 4 bases short, with 9 bases between. The CDR3 reads CASGTQGNTIYF. Here the CDR3 DNA reads TGCGCCAGCGGCACCCAAGGAAACACCATATATTTT.

This clonotype has only a few counts. The chain has TRBV4-3 and TRBJ2-6; D gene unclear. CDR1 is LGHNA and CDR2 is YSLEER in the germline V gene. V lost 1 base and J 1 base, leaving 8 bases between the germline ends. The CDR3 runs 16 residues. For the CDR3, the DNA is TGCGCCAGCAGCCAAGGGGTGGGTTCTGGGGCCAACGTCCTGACTTTC. Protein product: CASSQGVGSGANVLTF.

This clonotype was picked up many times. The V call is TRBV12-3 or TRBV12-4, the J call TRBJ2-2, with a possible D match to TRBD2 (6 bases). The CDR3 is made up of 15 amino acids. V was pared by 3 bases and J by 2 bases, with 10 bases between. The CDR3 DNA reads as TGTGCCAGCAGTTTTGGCGGGACTAACACCGGGGAGCTGTTTTTT. The encoded protein is CASSFGGTNTGELFF.

Remarks on this clonotype: One end of the junction fails to match germline, which may point to a read error. This chain connects TRBV12-3 or TRBV12-4 to TRBJ1-2; 9 bases align to TRBD1. The CDR3 runs to 13 residues. This CDR3 reads CASSKGQGLDTRF. The CDR3 DNA reads TGTGCCAGCAGTAAGGGACAGGGTTTGGATACTCGTTTC.

This clonotype was picked up many times. The chain is built from TRBV2 and TRBJ2-7; 8 bases map to TRBD1. V gave up 2 bases and J gave up 5 bases; unmatched junction bases: 8. Germline V gene data show CDR1 as SNHLY and CDR2 as FYNNEI. The CDR3 contains 15 residues. The CDR3 protein is CASSESTGAIDEQYF. CDR3 nucleotides: TGTGCCAGCAGTGAATCGACAGGGGCGATAGACGAGCAGTACTTC.

This clonotype was recorded many times. The chain employs TRBV3-1 and TRBJ1-6, with D unresolved. The CDR3 covers 14 residues. The V gene's germline CDR1 is LGHDT and CDR2 YNNKEL (reference sequence). V was pared by 2 bases and J by 6 bases, with 8 bases between. The CDR3 bases are TGTGCCAGCAGCCAACAGGCAGCTAATTCACCCCTCCACTTT. Protein sequence: CASSQQAANSPLHF.

The rearrangement links TRBV25-1 to TRBJ2-5; TRBD1 aligns across 8 bases. Germline V gene lookup returns CDR1 MGHDK and CDR2 SYGVNS. Trimming at V came to 3 bases and at J to 1 base, leaving 7 bases not matched to a gene. This CDR3 has 16 amino acids. Here the CDR3 reads CASSDYGQGIQETQYF. In DNA, the CDR3 is TGTGCCAGCAGTGACTACGGACAGGGTATCCAAGAGACCCAGTACTTC.

The rearrangement links TRBV10-3 to TRBJ1-1; D is possibly TRBD1 (5 bases). The ends were cut back, 5 bases at V and 5 bases at J, with 12 bases in the middle. Germline-derived CDR1 and CDR2 are ENHRY and SYGVKD. This CDR3 comprises 13 residues. The CDR3 is CAISLAGVTEAFF. CDR3 coding DNA: TGTGCCATCAGTTTAGCGGGGGTAACTGAAGCTTTCTTT.

The table lists this clonotype with many counts. J is TRBJ2-7 and V is TRBV6-5; the match to TRBD1 covers 9 bases. The V gene's germline CDR1 is MNHEY and CDR2 SVGAGI. Trimming cost V 5 bases and J 3 bases; bases outside gene matches: 8. The CDR3 contains 15 residues. The CDR3 region is CASSEGATGGYEQYF. Here the CDR3 DNA reads TGTGCCAGCAGTGAAGGGGCGACAGGGGGCTACGAGCAGTACTTC.

This clonotype was found many times. The chain uses TRBV6-6 and TRBJ1-3; maybe TRBD1 (5 bases). Germline V lookup: CDR1 MNHNY, CDR2 SVGAGI (reference sequence). This CDR3 comprises 13 residues. Trimming cost V 11 bases and J 3 bases, with 14 bases left between them. Here the CDR3 reads CASTVGHGNTIYF. CDR3 sequence (DNA): TGTGCCTCAACTGTGGGGCATGGAAACACCATATATTTT.

The table lists this clonotype with many counts. V is TRBV29-1 and J is TRBJ1-2; possible D gene TRBD1, 6 bases. Germline CDR1 SQVTM, CDR2 ANQGSEA. This CDR3 has 13 residues. Between the trimmed V and J ends, which lost 0 bases and 7 bases, there was a span of 12 bases. In nucleotides, the CDR3 is TGCAGCGTTGAAGATCCAGGGGTCGGTGGCTACACCTTC. This translates into CSVEDPGVGGYTF. The full variable domain, with the rest looked up from reference TRBV29-1 and TRBJ1-2, is SAVISQKPSRDICQRGTSLTIQCQVDSQVTMMFWYRQQPGQSLTLIATANQGSEATYESGFVIDKFPISRPNLTFSTLTVSNMSPEDSSIYLCSVEDPGVGGYTFGSGTRLTVV.

V usage is TRBV12-5 and J usage is TRBJ2-2, with unresolved D. The CDR3 has 13 amino acids. The germline V gene encodes CDR1 LGHNT and CDR2 FRNRAP. Trimming left V 1 base short and J 4 bases short, with 4 bases between. The CDR3: CASGLGITGELFF. CDR3 in DNA: TGTGCTAGTGGTTTGGGTATCACCGGGGAGCTGTTTTTT. Looking up the rest from reference TRBV12-5 and TRBJ2-2 gives the full variable domain: DARVTQTPRHKVTEMGQEVTMRCQPILGHNTVFWYRQTMMQGLELLAYFRNRAPLDDSGMPKDRFSAEMPDATLATLKIQPSEPRDSAVYFCASGLGITGELFFGEGSRLTVL.

The CDR3 loop is CAISDGGTGTEAFF. DNA for the CDR3: TGTGCCATCAGTGACGGCGGGACAGGCACTGAAGCTTTCTTT. This chain links TRBV10-3 with TRBJ1-1; 8 positions match TRBD1. Germline-derived CDR1 and CDR2 are ENHRY and SYGVKD. V lost 3 bases and J lost 4; bases outside the gene matches: 4. The CDR3 runs 14 residues.

The count of this clonotype is one. This chain links TRBV7-2 with TRBJ1-4; D is unclear. This CDR3 contains 16 residues. The germline V and J ends were trimmed by 0 bases and 7 bases, with 15 bases remaining between them. Germline CDR1 reads SGHTA; CDR2 reads FQGNSA. The CDR3 bases are TGTGCCAGCAGCTTAGCCCTCGCGGGCGGCGGTGAAAAACTGTTTTTT. Amino acid sequence: CASSLALAGGGEKLFF.

A note on this clonotype: This could be a read error, since a much larger clone is one nucleotide away. The chain recombines TRBV7-2 with TRBJ2-2; 9 nucleotides match TRBD1. Germline CDR1 and CDR2: SGHTA and FQGNSA. After removal of 5 bases from V and 2 bases from J, the junction contained 6 bases not matched to a gene. CDR3 length equals 16 residues. The CDR3 region is CTSSQQGAGNTGELFF. The CDR3 bases are TGTACCAGCAGCCAACAGGGGGCGGGCAACACCGGGGAGCTGTTTTTT. The full variable domain, in which reference TRBV7-2 and TRBJ2-2 provide the parts outside the CDR3, is GAGVSQSPSNKVTEKGKDVELRCDPISGHTALYWYRQSLGQGLEFLIYFQGNSAPDKSGLPSDRFSAERTGGSVSTLTIQRTQQEDSAVYLCTSSQQGAGNTGELFFGEGSRLTVL.